The clone carrying this T cell receptor (beta chain) has ten or more counts. From RNA transcripts, TCR beta CDR3 regions were amplified. The HTBI primer set was used in a first-round RT-PCR of the TCR CDR3. TCRdb used MiXCR to reprocess the multiplex PCR reads, holding one entry per CDR3 protein. The sample lists 550,000 to 600,000 distinct CDR3 sequences; 46% were seen once. J lost 5 bases, V lost 5 bases, and 5 bases had no gene match. The CDR3 contains 14 residues. Germline V gene lookup returns CDR1 SGHTA and CDR2 FQGTGA. The sample is drawn from a study of T cells in Graves' hyperthyroidism and ophthalmopathy.

The chain carries TRBV7-3 and TRBJ2-5; 10 bases are a match to TRBD1. The sequenced material came from peripheral blood or thyroid tissue (not recorded which). The sequence came from an adult woman with Graves' disease, either hyperthyroidism or ophthalmopathy (not recorded which). As DNA, the CDR3 is TGTGCCAGCAGCCAGACAGGGGGCGGGGAGACCCAGTACTTC. Translated, it gives CASSQTGGGETQYF.